The T cell receptor beta chain described here comes from a study of a mutant IDH1 vaccine in newly diagnosed glioma. V gave up 0 bases and J gave up 10 bases, with 7 bases separating them. The CDR3 is made up of 11 amino acids. Germline-derived CDR1 and CDR2 are GTSNPN and SVGIG (reference sequence). Profiling relied on immunoSEQ multiplex PCR, and the TCRdb table lists in-frame clones only, not all of them. The sample lists fewer than 50,000 clones, roughly 89% occurring once. Time point meaning: baseline, week 1 (first vaccination visit). Specified treatment: pre-vaccination baseline after standard-of-care therapy.

Sequenced material: PBMCs, taken from a glioma patient treated with radiotherapy, temozolomide or both. The rearrangement links TRBV30 to TRBJ2-1; D uncertain. The source of this sequence is a man younger than 35 with glioma. In DNA form, the CDR3 reads TGTGCCTGGAGTGTACTCGGGGAGCAGTTCTTC. Translating it yields CAWSVLGEQFF.